This paragraph reports one T cell receptor beta chain. Its specific antigen is unknown. A read error may produce the germline difference seen at one junction end. This specimen's time point label, per the study, means: blood 2 weeks post-SBRT. The treatment or condition tag for this specimen amounts to: 15 Gy SBRT to primary tumor, nephrectomy 4 weeks later. To track tumor-enriched clonotypes, serial peripheral blood was sampled from radiation-treated patients at baseline and at 2 weeks and 4 weeks after SBRT. Renal cell carcinoma with clear cell pathology was present in all patients. Genomic DNA for TCR sequencing was prepared using the QIAamp DNA Blood Mini Kit (Qiagen). The analyses included only samples that passed all quality control checks. The immunoSEQ kit was used, according to the manufacturer's recommendations, to generate TCR beta libraries from genomic DNA. To prepare the libraries, a first multiplex PCR with proprietary primers was run, followed by a second PCR that added unique barcodes, and a bead cleanup was done after each round. A kit-provided positive control reaction and a negative control reaction were included in every sample batch. The final libraries underwent checking on an Agilent 4200 TapeStation D1000 ScreenTape, volumetric pooling, and quantification by qPCR. Sequencing ran on an Illumina NextSeq500 with a MidOutput 150-cycle cartridge, using 156 Read1 and 15 Index1 cycles with kit custom primers. The pooled library was loaded at roughly 1 pM, with a roughly 20% PhiX control spiked in. Processing in the source paper ran as follows. The vendor-processed data were analyzed in R, and a clonotype was defined as all T cells that share the same CDR3 nucleotide sequence. In the clone abundance analyses, frequencies in each sample were normalized to that sample's 10,000 most abundant clones. Before analysis, public T cell clones were removed, and these numbered fewer than six per sample on average. Tumor-enriched clonotypes and baseline blood-enriched clonotypes were defined as those with an abundance difference of at least 32-fold between compartments. A beta-binomial differential abundance model was applied to find clonotypes that expanded or contracted between blood time points. Tumor-blood repertoire similarity was measured with the Baroni-Urbani and Buser coefficient, and group comparisons used two-tailed Wilcoxon tests in R. Imported from immuneACCESS, the table was reduced by TCRdb to in-frame sequences with V and J called. These copies leave out some clones; in studies compared against another copy, an unresolved V gene accounts for under half, and the cause of the remainder is not known. V and J calls and clone size are copied from that table; D and trimming were computed from the DNA. Counted in this sample were about 130,000 clones; 70% to 90% of them appeared once. The top ten constitute 5.8% of the sample.

The record originates from a study of radiation and T cells in renal cell carcinoma (dated by TCRdb to 2020 to 2021). Notes on the research overall: The samples were drawn from a clinical trial, where primary renal cell carcinomas were treated with 15 Gy of stereotactic body radiation therapy and then removed by nephrectomy 4 weeks afterward. TCR beta sequencing covered approximately 51 samples in total, comprising around 25 tumors and roughly 27 peripheral blood samples. A total of roughly 3,900,000 unique CDR3 nucleotide sequences, encoding 2.5 million to 3 million unique CDR3 amino acid sequences, were found across all 50 or so samples. Beyond this particular receptor, the publication reports: In blood, the top tumor clonotypes increased from baseline to 2 weeks after radiation and then shrank by 4 weeks, which suggests a temporary expansion of tumor-resident clones. No pretreatment tumor biopsies were available, so the baseline intratumoral presence of clonotypes could not be determined. Because the trial had a single-armed design, the trial could not examine how radiation dose or scheduling affected the TCR repertoire. Tracking of blood repertoire dynamics stopped at three to five weeks after treatment, with no follow-up past that point.

This TCR came from a woman aged 65 to 85 with renal cell carcinoma. The sequenced sample was blood, obtained from a patient whose treatment included radiotherapy and nephrectomy.

The DNA reads TGTGCCGGCAGTTTATTGGGAGCGGCCCTATTTAATGAGCAGTTCTTC. This translates into CAGSLLGAALFNEQFF. This chain joins TRBV27 to TRBJ2-1, and possibly TRBD2, on 5 matching bases. CDR1 and CDR2, looked up from the germline V gene (reference sequence), are MNHEY and SMNVEV. The cysteine opens and the phenylalanine closes a CDR3 of 16 amino acids. Only CDR3 DNA is held: 48 bases, read in frame from base 1.